Below, 9 T cell receptor beta chains from the same sample are listed, as sequenced in a study of blood T cell repertoires in COVID-19 (dated by TCRdb to the early 2020s). The method behind the library was the immunoSEQ multiplex PCR assay. TCRdb limited this immuneACCESS table to in-frame rearrangements with V and J called. A share of clones is missing; checked studies link under half to unresolved V genes, and the rest is unexplained. The sample contains about 120,000 clones, 80% to 90% of them found a single time. The ten most abundant clones make up approximately 8% of the sample. Sequenced material: peripheral blood. The receptor source for this set is a man aged 65 to 79 who had recovered from COVID-19.

This clone was seen a few times. The rearrangement links TRBV7-9 to TRBJ1-1; D possibly corresponds to TRBD1 (5 bases). Germline CDR1 and CDR2: SEHNR and FQNEAQ (reference sequence). This CDR3 spans 13 amino acids. V was pared by 3 bases and J by 9 bases, with 14 bases between. CDR3 in amino acids: CASSLEQGSQAFF. CDR3 bases: TGTGCCAGCAGCTTGGAGCAGGGATCGCAAGCTTTCTTT.

The genes are TRBV5-4 and TRBJ2-2; TRBD2 might be the D (6 bases). Germline loops: CDR1 SGHNT, CDR2 YYREEE (reference sequence). V dropped 4 bases and J dropped 4 bases, with 14 bases sitting between them. This CDR3 has 15 residues. Here the CDR3 DNA reads TGTGCCAGCAGCCCCGGCGGGATAATCACCGGGGAGCTGTTTTTT. Translation gives CASSPGGIITGELFF. The complete variable domain, with remaining parts taken from reference TRBV5-4 and TRBJ2-2, reads ETGVTQSPTHLIKTRGQQVTLRCSSQSGHNTVSWYQQALGQGPQFIFQYYREEENGRGNFPPRFSGLQFPNYSSELNVNALELDDSALYLCASSPGGIITGELFFGEGSRLTVL.

V and J are TRBV4-3 and TRBJ2-1; a weak D match, TRBD2 (6 bases). This CDR3 is 16 amino acids long. The V and J ends lost 0 bases and 5 bases respectively, with 14 bases between them. The germline V gene has CDR1 LGHNA and CDR2 YSLEER. CDR3 residues: CASSQDLPGADNEQFF. CDR3 bases: TGCGCCAGCAGCCAAGATCTCCCGGGAGCAGACAATGAGCAGTTCTTC.

The J gene is TRBJ1-3, the V gene TRBV7-3; D gene uncertain. The CDR3 sequence is 14 residues long. Germline assignment: CDR1 SGHTA and CDR2 FQGTGA. V lost 3 bases and J lost 0, with 6 bases in between. CDR3 residues: CASSLGGSGNTIYF. The CDR3 DNA is TGTGCCAGCAGCTTGGGAGGCTCTGGAAACACCATATATTTT.

The chain joins TRBV7-2 to TRBJ2-1; D uncertain. The CDR3 is 13 amino acids. V dropped 4 bases and J dropped 3 bases, with 7 bases sitting between them. Germline CDR1 SGHTA, CDR2 FQGNSA. The CDR3 sequence: CASSSDNYNEQFF. Here the CDR3 DNA reads TGTGCCAGCAGCTCCGACAACTACAATGAGCAGTTCTTC.

V and J are TRBV7-3 and TRBJ1-1; perhaps TRBD1 as D (5 bases). The V end lost 0 bases, the J end lost 1 base, and 6 bases lay between the germline ends. The V gene's germline CDR1 is SGHTA and CDR2 FQGTGA. The CDR3 runs to 14 residues. CDR3 bases: TGTGCCAGCAGCTTAACCGGGGGGAACACTGAAGCTTTCTTT. Its translation is CASSLTGGNTEAFF.

V and J are TRBV28 and TRBJ2-7; TRBD2 matches 15 bases. Germline V gives CDR1 MDHEN, CDR2 SYDVKM. With 5 bases clipped from V and 6 bases from J, the junction kept 11 bases outside the gene matches. The CDR3 has 17 amino acids. The CDR3 is CASSLPGLAGGSSEQYF. The CDR3 DNA is TGTGCCAGCAGTCTCCCGGGACTAGCGGGGGGCTCTTCCGAGCAGTACTTC.

The rearrangement uses TRBV7-8 and TRBJ2-5; 10 nucleotides match TRBD1. V trimming: 5 bases; J trimming: 4 bases; junction bases outside the gene matches: 16. Germline assignment: CDR1 SGHVS and CDR2 FQNEAQ. CDR3 size: 18 residues. The CDR3 nucleotides are TGTGCCAGCAGCCGGGGGACAGGGGAAATTTTCGTAGGAGAGACCCAGTACTTC. Translation gives CASSRGTGEIFVGETQYF.

CDR3 sequence: CASSLGGPTTNEKLFF. The CDR3 coding sequence is TGTGCCAGCAGCTTGGGGGGGCCTACAACTAATGAAAAACTGTTTTTT. V is TRBV5-4 and J is TRBJ1-4, with TRBD1 as a possible D gene (6 bases). V lost 0 bases, J lost 0 bases, and 9 bases lay in between. This CDR3 spans 16 amino acids. The germline V gene encodes CDR1 SGHNT and CDR2 YYREEE (reference sequence).